This T cell receptor (beta chain) comes out of a study of OX40 agonist ivuxolimab in advanced cancers. Study-level information: The dose-escalation cohort had hepatocellular carcinoma, melanoma, renal cell or head and neck cancer. Findings and caveats of the study: With doses of 0.1 to 3.0 mg/kg, CD4+ and CD8+ blood T cells had undergone clonal expansion by week 6. The study found that CD8+ T cells averaged more expanded clones than CD4+.

The CDR3 spans 17 residues. The germline V gene encodes CDR1 SGDLS and CDR2 YYNGEE. The J segment lost 0 bases and the V segment lost 3 bases, leaving 7 bases of the junction unmatched. As for this clone: What it binds is not known.

Produced via immunoSEQ multiplex PCR; TCRdb's table is partial and in-frame only. The sample includes around 55,000 clones, approximately 84% of them seen just once. The clonotype originates from an adult with an advanced solid tumor such as melanoma, head and neck, liver or kidney cancer. This chain connects TRBV9 to TRBJ2-2; 8 nucleotides agree with TRBD2. Sequencing used CD4+ or CD8+ T cells sorted from blood, obtained in a trial of the OX40 agonist ivuxolimab. The CDR3 bases are TGTGCCAGCAGCGAAGGGACTAGTGGAGCGAACACCGGGGAGCTGTTTTTT. Translated, it gives CASSEGTSGANTGELFF.